The rows below give T cell receptor beta chains drawn from one sample of a study of control samples from healthy donors and cancer patients. Profiled with immunoSEQ multiplex PCR; TCRdb holds only in-frame clones, not every one. Among about 110,000 clones listed, approximately 90% were seen once. Sequenced material: blood. Every receptor here comes from a human donor in good health. The donor label of this sample is uncertain. The CDR3 runs from the conserved cysteine through the conserved F or W. D genes are given only for firm matches. Some rows mark clone size as missing; the rest say once, few, many or name a class of expanded clone.

d_call,clone_size,j_call,v_call,cdr3_aa,cdr3_nt
.,.,TRBJ1-4,TRBV5-1,CASREETNEKLFF,TGCGCCAGTAGAGAGGAAACTAATGAAAAACTGTTTTTT
TRBD1,.,TRBJ1-3,TRBV25-1,CASSDIGTGNSRNTIYF,TGTGCCAGCAGTGATATCGGGACAGGGAATTCCAGGAACACCATATATTTT
.,.,TRBJ1-1,TRBV7-3,CASSLFLNTEAFF,TGTGCCAGCAGCTTATTTCTGAACACTGAAGCTTTCTTT
TRBD1,.,TRBJ2-3,TRBV4-2,CASSQGTAPDTQYF,TGTGCCAGCAGCCAGGGGACAGCCCCAGATACGCAGTATTTT
.,.,TRBJ2-3,TRBV11-3,CASSGQNSTDTQYF,TGTGCCAGCAGCGGACAGAATAGCACAGATACGCAGTATTTT
.,.,TRBJ1-5,TRBV15,CATSRVGTGLISNQPQHF,TGTGCCACCAGCAGAGTTGGTACAGGGTTGATTAGCAATCAGCCCCAGCATTTT
TRBD1,few,TRBJ2-7,TRBV3-1/TRBV3-2,CASSQKGDRAYEQYF,TGTGCCAGCAGCCAAAAGGGTGACAGGGCCTACGAGCAGTACTTC
.,once,TRBJ2-3,TRBV29-1,CSAAGGGSGADTQYF,TGCAGCGCTGCAGGGGGGGGGAGTGGGGCAGATACGCAGTATTTT
.,.,TRBJ1-4,TRBV29-1,CSVNSGRETLFF,TGCAGCGTGAACTCCGGACGGGAGACACTGTTTTTT
TRBD1,.,TRBJ1-6,TRBV28,CASSPGTGMVYSPLHF,TGTGCCAGCAGTCCCGGGACAGGGATGGTTTATTCACCCCTCCACTTT
.,.,TRBJ2-3,TRBV11-2,CASSLGRGQDTQYF,TGCGCCAGCAGCTTGGGAAGGGGACAAGATACGCAGTATTTT
.,.,TRBJ1-1,TRBV29-1,CSVSGGRYTEAFF,TGCAGCGTCTCCGGGGGGCGGTACACTGAAGCTTTCTTT
.,.,TRBJ2-7,TRBV5-4,CASSLGQSFYEQYF,TGTGCCAGCAGCTTGGGGCAGTCCTTCTACGAGCAGTACTTC
TRBD1,.,TRBJ1-1,TRBV6-5,CASRTGSPEAFF,TGTGCCAGCAGGACAGGGAGCCCTGAAGCTTTCTTT
TRBD1,.,TRBJ1-2,TRBV6-5,CASSHGTGAGYTF,TGTGCCAGCAGCCATGGGACAGGGGCTGGCTACACCTTC
.,.,TRBJ2-2,TRBV11-3,CASSFKGLQGTGELFF,TGTGCCAGCAGCTTTAAGGGCCTTCAGGGCACCGGGGAGCTGTTTTTT